Below are 6 T cell receptor beta chains sequenced from a single sample in a study of read filtering for tumor transcriptome and immune sequencing. Molecular barcoded adaptors covering alpha/delta and beta/gamma chains were used on roughly 370 ng RNA. TCRdb reanalysed the reads using MiXCR and keeps one entry per CDR3 protein. In the table there are 39,000 or so distinct CDR3 sequences, around an eighth of which are singletons. Source material: a population of CD138-negative cells sorted from bone marrow. These receptors were obtained from a donor over 35 with multiple myeloma.

This clonotype appeared many times. The chain couples TRBV7-2 to TRBJ2-7; the D gene could be TRBD1 or TRBD2 (5 bases each). V lost 0 bases and J lost 3, with 12 bases in between. The CDR3 contains 15 residues. Germline CDR1 and CDR2: SGHTA and FQGNSA. The CDR3: CASSLAGDLGYEQYF. Written as DNA, the CDR3 is TGTGCCAGCAGCTTAGCGGGGGACCTAGGCTACGAGCAGTACTTC.

This clonotype was seen many times. The chain has TRBV5-6 and TRBJ1-1, with D hard to call. This CDR3 has 13 residues. Trimming removed 2 bases from V and 8 bases from J, with 13 bases in between. The V gene's germline CDR1 is SGHDT and CDR2 YYEEEE. The DNA for the CDR3 is TGTGCCAGCAGCTTTTCTCTGACGCCAGAAGCTTTCTTT. Protein: CASSFSLTPEAFF. Full variable domain (outside the CDR3, taken from reference TRBV5-6 and TRBJ1-1): DAGVTQSPTHLIKTRGQQVTLRCSPKSGHDTVSWYQQALGQGPQFIFQYYEEEERQRGNFPDRFSGHQFPNYSSELNVNALLLGDSALYLCASSFSLTPEAFFGQGTRLTVV.

V usage is TRBV12-3 or TRBV12-4 and J usage is TRBJ1-5; 10 positions match TRBD1. There are 17 residues in the CDR3. Germline trimming cut 7 bases from V and 0 bases from J; bases unmatched to any gene: 9. CDR3 region: CASMRQGAVVSNQPQHF. The CDR3 bases are TGTGCCAGCATGAGACAGGGGGCCGTTGTTAGCAATCAGCCCCAGCATTTT.

This clonotype showed up many times. The chain employs TRBV6-2 or TRBV6-3 and TRBJ1-1; no clear D. Germline CDR1 MNHEY, CDR2 SVGEGT. CDR3 length: 11 residues. Trimming pared 6 bases from V and 2 bases from J, leaving 4 bases between. CDR3 protein: CASRHNTEAFF. The CDR3 bases are TGTGCCAGCAGACATAACACTGAAGCTTTCTTT.

This clonotype showed up many times. This chain connects TRBV7-9 to TRBJ2-1; 8 nucleotides line up with TRBD1. CDR1 is SEHNR, CDR2 FQNEAQ, per germline (reference sequence). V shed 4 bases, J shed 0 bases, and the junction held 5 bases outside the gene matches. The CDR3 covers 16 residues. The CDR3 region is CASSSRDRSSYNEQFF. For the CDR3, the DNA is TGTGCCAGCAGCTCCCGGGACAGGAGCTCCTACAATGAGCAGTTCTTC.

This clonotype was recorded many times. The rearrangement links TRBV7-9 to TRBJ1-1; D is uncertain. Germline CDR1 reads SEHNR; CDR2 reads FQNEAQ (reference sequence). Trimming stripped 2 bases from V and 3 bases from J, with 10 bases between. This CDR3 region has 14 residues. The CDR3 region is CASSLTALDTEAFF. The CDR3 DNA reads as TGTGCCAGCAGCTTAACAGCCTTGGACACTGAAGCTTTCTTT.